What follows are 3 T cell receptor beta chains derived from one specimen sequenced in a study of T cell repertoires in cytomegalovirus infection. TCRdb re-called the reads with MiXCR, one entry per CDR3 protein. The top ten hold roughly 10% of the sample, which has almost 500,000 distinct CDR3 sequences, 11% seen once. Specimen: PBMCs. These receptors all stem from a human donor in good health (CMV status not recorded). Some clones in this sample may be carry-over from other donors' samples.

The table lists this clonotype with many counts. This chain links TRBV7-8 with TRBJ2-5; no clear D. Trimming took off 2 bases at V and 3 bases at J, with 7 bases between the two ends. Germline assignment: CDR1 SGHVS and CDR2 FQNEAQ. CDR3 length: 13 residues. This chain's CDR3 is CASSLTLKETQYF. In DNA, the CDR3 is TGTGCCAGCAGCTTAACCCTAAAAGAGACCCAGTACTTC.

At least ten counts were recorded for this clonotype. The chain couples TRBV5-6 to TRBJ1-2; 7 bases fit TRBD1. The length of the CDR3 is 12 residues. Losses at the gene ends were 3 bases for V and 10 bases for J; bases not matched to a gene: 6. The germline CDR1 and CDR2 sequences are SGHDT and YYEEEE. CDR3 residues: CASSSRQGDYTF. In DNA, the CDR3 is TGTGCCAGCAGCTCCAGACAGGGCGACTACACCTTC.

Turning to this clonotype: The junction departs from germline at one end; a sequencing error may be responsible. The V and J genes are TRBV15 and TRBJ2-4; possible D gene TRBD1, 6 bases. Germline V gene lookup returns CDR1 LNHNV and CDR2 YYDKDF (reference sequence). The CDR3 covers 15 residues. The CDR3 is CATSRDSLAKNTQYF. CDR3 nucleotide sequence: TGTGCCACCAGCAGGGACAGCCTAGCCAAAAACACTCAGTACTTC.